This entry concerns a single TCR beta chain. The antigen is not known. The sample is drawn from a study of post-analysis software for immune sequencing data. Study overall: Relapsing-remitting, secondary progressive and progressive-relapsing forms made up the multiple sclerosis disease courses. Whole-study results and caveats: Samples prepared in the same batch strongly co-clustered by F measure. Normalized Chao1 diversity in multiple sclerosis patients fell significantly below that of controls.

Included in the TCR beta cDNA libraries were unique molecular identifiers. T cells numbering about 0.95 to 10 million yielded roughly 0.5 million cDNA molecules. TCRdb reanalysed the PCR reads using MiXCR and keeps one entry per CDR3 protein. The sample shows 600,000 to 700,000 distinct CDR3 sequences, 55% to 60% of them seen only once. The specimen sequenced was blood. This receptor was identified in a girl aged 2-10 years with multiple sclerosis.

The CDR3 DNA sequence: TGTGCCAGCAGCCAAGATCGGGGGACAGCCCCTAACTATGGCTACACCTTC. Its translation is CASSQDRGTAPNYGYTF. This chain links TRBV3-1 with TRBJ1-2; 7 nucleotides agree with TRBD1. Germline lookup yields CDR1 LGHDT and CDR2 YNNKEL (reference sequence). V was pared by 0 bases and J by 0 bases, with 7 bases of the junction left unmatched. This CDR3 region has 17 residues.